This is a list of T cell receptor beta chains from one sample in a study of cytomegalovirus exposure and HLA in healthy donors. The table came from immunoSEQ multiplex PCR; TCRdb's copy has only in-frame clones and leaves some out. Of more than 60,000 clones listed, around 70% were seen once; the top ten hold about 9.1%. Material for sequencing was PBMCs. Receptors originate from a man aged 40-55 years in good health and CMV-seropositive. The CDR3 runs from the conserved cysteine through the conserved F or W. The D gene is left open where the match is weak. The size of a clone is reported for some rows only, either as once, few or many, or as a class for expanded clones.

TRBJ1-2	-	-	TRBV19	CASSMQGALVESLGYTF	TGTGCCAGTAGTATGCAAGGGGCGTTGGTCGAATCCCTTGGCTACACCTTC
TRBJ1-3	-	-	TRBV6-5	CASSYSSGWGNTIYF	TGTGCCAGCAGTTACTCGAGCGGTTGGGGAAACACCATATATTTT
TRBJ2-2	TRBD2	-	TRBV11-2	CTSSFLSGANTGELFF	TGTACCAGCAGCTTCCTTAGCGGGGCAAACACCGGGGAGCTGTTTTTT
TRBJ1-1	-	-	TRBV15	CATSITGSTEAFF	TGTGCCACCAGCATAACAGGGTCCACTGAAGCTTTCTTT
TRBJ1-5	-	few	TRBV5-1	CASSLDGQNQPQHF	TGCGCCAGCAGCTTGGATGGACAAAATCAGCCCCAGCATTTT
TRBJ2-1	TRBD2	once	TRBV2	CASIPGTRGFDEQFF	TGTGCCAGCATACCCGGGACTAGAGGTTTTGATGAGCAGTTCTTC
TRBJ1-2	-	-	TRBV2	CATTQGSYGYTF	TGTGCCACCACACAGGGCAGCTATGGCTACACCTTC
TRBJ2-3	-	-	TRBV5-4	CASSRQDTQYF	TGTGCCAGCAGCCGACAGGATACGCAGTATTTT
TRBJ2-7	-	-	TRBV27	CASSLRASSYEQYF	TGTGCCAGCAGTTTGAGAGCGTCGTCCTACGAGCAGTACTTC
TRBJ2-7	TRBD2	-	TRBV9	CASSVAGEGPLSEQYF	TGTGCCAGCAGCGTAGCTGGGGAGGGGCCGTTGTCAGAGCAGTACTTC
TRBJ2-1	-	medium-sized	TRBV27	CASRDYLLYNEQFF	TGTGCCAGCAGGGACTACCTTCTCTACAATGAGCAGTTCTTC
TRBJ1-1	-	-	TRBV4-1	CASSQDSQQNTEAFF	TGCGCCAGCAGCCAAGATAGCCAGCAGAACACTGAAGCTTTCTTT
TRBJ2-7	-	-	TRBV7-2	CASSPGSYEQYF	TGTGCCAGCAGCCCAGGCTCCTACGAGCAGTACTTC
TRBJ2-5	-	few	TRBV2	CASSDNRQETQYF	TGTGCCAGCAGTGATAACAGACAAGAGACCCAGTACTTC
TRBJ2-5	TRBD2	-	TRBV7-2	CASSLPPSGSPHF	TGTGCCAGCAGCTTACCCCCGAGCGGGAGCCCCCACTTC
TRBJ2-1	-	-	TRBV5-1	CASKVFAGSYNEQFF	TGCGCCAGCAAAGTGTTCGCGGGCTCCTACAATGAGCAGTTCTTC
TRBJ2-5	TRBD2	-	TRBV5-4	CASSLGSGAFQETQYF	TGTGCCAGCAGCTTGGGAAGCGGGGCCTTCCAAGAGACCCAGTACTTC
TRBJ2-3	TRBD1	-	TRBV14	CASSRGGTGVRTDTQYF	TGTGCCAGCAGTCGAGGTGGTACAGGGGTGAGGACAGATACGCAGTATTTT
TRBJ2-2	TRBD1	-	TRBV2	CASSETLGQGAGELFF	TGTGCCAGCAGTGAAACGTTGGGTCAGGGGGCCGGGGAGCTGTTTTTT
TRBJ2-1	TRBD1	few	TRBV4-3	CASSQGQGAYNEQFF	TGCGCCAGCAGCCAAGGGCAGGGGGCTTACAATGAGCAGTTCTTC
TRBJ2-3	-	few	TRBV30	CAWSMRGNTDTQYF	TGTGCCTGGAGTATGCGGGGTAACACAGATACGCAGTATTTT
TRBJ1-2	TRBD1	once	TRBV6-1	CARLRTGGAYGYTF	TGTGCCAGGCTTAGGACAGGGGGCGCCTATGGCTACACCTTC
TRBJ2-1	TRBD2	-	TRBV15	CATSSIDQRGDRFF	TGTGCCACCAGCAGTATAGACCAGCGGGGGGACCGGTTCTTC
TRBJ1-6	TRBD1	-	TRBV2	CASSLSGTAQNSPLHF	TGTGCCAGCAGTTTGTCGGGGACAGCACAAAATTCACCCCTCCACTTT
TRBJ2-1	TRBD2	few	TRBV2	CASSRTSSGSYNEQFF	TGTGCCAGCAGTCGGACTAGCTCAGGCTCCTACAATGAGCAGTTCTTC
TRBJ2-5	TRBD1	few	TRBV6-6	CASSTRTGRETQYF	TGTGCCAGCAGTACCCGGACAGGGAGGGAGACCCAGTACTTC
TRBJ1-1	-	few	TRBV7-9	CASRPTGTPTEAFF	TGTGCCAGCAGGCCTACAGGGACCCCAACTGAAGCTTTCTTT
TRBJ2-5	-	-	TRBV7-2	CASSLDPVETQYF	TGTGCCAGCAGCTTAGATCCCGTGGAGACCCAGTACTTC
TRBJ1-5	-	-	TRBV15	CATSRSSTNQPQHF	TGTGCCACCAGCCGAAGTAGTACTAATCAGCCCCAGCATTTT
TRBJ1-2	TRBD1	-	TRBV14	CASSQDPHWTGDYGYTF	TGTGCCAGCAGCCAAGACCCACACTGGACAGGGGACTATGGCTACACCTTC
TRBJ2-3	TRBD2	-	TRBV30	CAWSRPLARVGADTQYF	TGTGCCTGGAGTCGTCCACTAGCGAGGGTAGGCGCAGATACGCAGTATTTT
TRBJ2-1	-	-	TRBV4-1	CASSQAVKNEQFF	TGCGCCAGCAGCCAAGCAGTAAAGAATGAGCAGTTCTTC
TRBJ2-7	TRBD2	-	TRBV5-4	CASSGIAAGVDEQYF	TGTGCCAGCAGCGGAATAGCGGCGGGGGTCGACGAGCAGTACTTC
TRBJ1-3	-	-	TRBV6-1	CASSDPGHLSGNTIYF	TGTGCCAGCAGTGATCCGGGACACCTCTCTGGAAACACCATATATTTT
TRBJ1-4	-	-	TRBV28	CASSFSSGSGNEKLFF	TGTGCCAGCAGTTTCAGTTCAGGTAGCGGTAATGAAAAACTGTTTTTT
TRBJ2-7	TRBD2	-	TRBV15	CATSREGGRSLYEQYF	TGTGCCACCAGCAGAGAGGGCGGGAGGTCCCTCTACGAGCAGTACTTC
TRBJ2-2	TRBD1	-	TRBV5-1	CASSRQGDGTGELFF	TGCGCCAGCAGTCGACAGGGGGATGGCACCGGGGAGCTGTTTTTT
TRBJ2-5	-	-	TRBV5-6	CASSRPGLLQETQYF	TGTGCCAGCAGTCGGCCGGGACTCCTCCAAGAGACCCAGTACTTC
TRBJ2-7	TRBD1	-	TRBV11-2	CASSPYLGTGISYEQYF	TGTGCCAGCAGCCCCTACCTTGGGACAGGGATCTCCTACGAGCAGTACTTC
TRBJ2-7	-	few	TRBV28	CASSLKVRGPSYEQYF	TGTGCCAGCAGTTTAAAGGTAAGGGGCCCTTCCTACGAGCAGTACTTC
TRBJ2-7	TRBD1	-	TRBV9	CASSVGRTGYEQYF	TGTGCCAGCAGCGTAGGTAGGACAGGCTACGAGCAGTACTTC
TRBJ2-3	-	-	TRBV5-6	CASSFSGTDTQYF	TGTGCCAGCAGCTTCTCCGGGACAGATACGCAGTATTTT
TRBJ2-1	TRBD2	-	TRBV5-4	CASSRGSGGPDEQFF	TGTGCCAGCAGCAGGGGCAGCGGGGGACCCGATGAGCAGTTCTTC
TRBJ2-5	-	-	TRBV6-1	CASSAVASDFFETQYF	TGTGCCAGCAGTGCGGTGGCTAGCGACTTCTTTGAGACCCAGTACTTC
TRBJ2-4	-	-	TRBV4-3	CASSQDSSAAGAKNIQYF	TGCGCCAGCAGCCAGGACTCCTCTGCGGCTGGAGCCAAAAACATTCAGTACTTC
TRBJ2-5	TRBD2	-	TRBV30	CAWSVPRSGAGGPSGETQYF	TGTGCCTGGAGTGTACCTCGGTCGGGGGCGGGAGGGCCTTCGGGGGAGACCCAGTACTTC